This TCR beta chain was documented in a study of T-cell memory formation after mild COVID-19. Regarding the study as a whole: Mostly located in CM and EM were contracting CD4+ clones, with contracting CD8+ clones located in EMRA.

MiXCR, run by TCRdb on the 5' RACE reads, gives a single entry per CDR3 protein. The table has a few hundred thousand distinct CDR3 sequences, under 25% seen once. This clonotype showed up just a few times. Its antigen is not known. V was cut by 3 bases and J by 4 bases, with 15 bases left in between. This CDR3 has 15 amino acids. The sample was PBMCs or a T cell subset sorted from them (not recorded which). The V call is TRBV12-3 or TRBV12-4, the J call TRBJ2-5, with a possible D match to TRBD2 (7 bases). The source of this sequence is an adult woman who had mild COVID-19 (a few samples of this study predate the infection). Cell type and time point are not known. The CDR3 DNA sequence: TGTGCCAGCAGTTTTTACGGGGGGCAAGTAGAGACCCAGTACTTC. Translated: CASSFYGGQVETQYF.